This T cell receptor (beta chain) was sequenced in a study of human T cells and chemical hapten exposure. About the research overall: TCR yields per sample varied, mainly owing to small pooled library volume differences.

Total RNA was extracted from unfractionated whole blood. This clonotype was observed many times. The library put unique molecular identifiers onto individual cDNA molecules. Source study methods: Samples contained a median of about 100,000 TCRs, with a range of 23,224 to 690,600. TCRdb re-derived calls from the reads in MiXCR, one entry per CDR3 protein. The V and J calls, along with clone size, are taken from TCRdb and not from the paper's own processing. Of 95,000 to 150,000 distinct CDR3 sequences in the sample, approximately 9.3% were seen once. The V end was cut by 2 bases, the J end by 0 bases, with 4 bases between. This CDR3 comprises 14 residues. From germline, CDR1 is LGHDT and CDR2 YNNKEL (reference sequence).

Sequenced sample: whole blood. The chain links TRBV3-1 to TRBJ2-2; D gene unclear. This clonotype originated in a human donor in good health. Some clones in this sample may be carry-over from other donors' samples. The CDR3 loop reads CASSQSANTGELFF. The CDR3 DNA reads TGTGCCAGCAGCCAAAGTGCGAACACCGGGGAGCTGTTTTTT.